The following is a TCR beta chain sequence with its context. Antigen specificity is unknown. The sample is drawn from a study of vaccination and CD4 T cells after COVID-19. Overall study context: Nasal swab PCR showed SARS-CoV-2 in convalescent patients, roughly nine with mild and one with severe disease. Cultures acting as controls obtained a CEFX pool, an HIV-1 Nef pool, or no peptide.

Study-wide points: Median SARS-CoV-2-reactive clonotype numbers rose nonsignificantly, roughly 21 to 38.

Sequenced with the Oncomine TCR Beta short-read assay was DNA taken from cultured CD4+ T cells. After culture, CD4+ T cells served as the source for genomic DNA extraction. In TCRdb, the PCR reads were re-called with MiXCR into one record per CDR3 protein. The sample consists of more than 9,500 distinct CDR3 sequences, roughly 55% of them appearing once. Regarding treatment: approximately 9-day PBMC culture with coronavirus spike peptide pools or control peptides (ViraFEST assay). Germline V CDR1 and CDR2: MGHDK, SYGVNS. The CDR3 runs 15 residues. The junction had 6 bases not matched to a gene; V was cut back by 3 bases and J by 2 bases.

This rearrangement joins TRBV25-1 to TRBJ2-5; 7 bases map to TRBD2. Sequenced material: CD4+ T cells from blood, cultured in vitro. The source of this sequence is a human donor who had recovered from COVID-19. The CDR3 DNA follows: TGTGCCAGCAGTGACTTAACTAGCGATCAAGAGACCCAGTACTTC. Translating gives CASSDLTSDQETQYF.